A selection of T cell receptor beta chains follows, all from one sample in a study of OX40 agonist ivuxolimab in advanced cancers. The table came from immunoSEQ multiplex PCR; TCRdb's copy has only in-frame clones and leaves some out. The sample lists approximately 20,000 clones, around 76% occurring once. Sequencing used CD4+ or CD8+ T cells sorted from blood, obtained in a trial of the OX40 agonist ivuxolimab. All receptors derive from an adult with an advanced solid tumor such as melanoma, head and neck, liver or kidney cancer. CDR3s include the opening cysteine and the closing phenylalanine or tryptophan. D genes are given only for firm matches. Clone size is given for some rows only: seen once, a few or many times, or a class if the clone is expanded.

cdr3_nt cdr3_aa clone_size v_call d_call j_call
TGCGCCAGCAGTGCCCGGACAGGGGGTATAACCGGGGAGCTGTTTTTT CASSARTGGITGELFF NA TRBV10-1 TRBD1 TRBJ2-2
TGTGCCAGTAGGGGACTAGCGGGGTCCTACGAGCAGTACTTC CASRGLAGSYEQYF NA TRBV19 TRBD2 TRBJ2-7
TGCAGCGTTGCCTCCGTGTGGTACACTGAAGCTTTCTTT CSVASVWYTEAFF NA TRBV29-1 NA TRBJ1-1
TGCGCCAGCAGCCTGGAATCCGGGGTTTGGCGCGAGCAGTACTTC CASSLESGVWREQYF NA TRBV5-1 NA TRBJ2-7
TGTGCCAGCAGCGTCGGATTCAATGAGCAGTTCTTC CASSVGFNEQFF NA TRBV9 NA TRBJ2-1
TGTGCCAGCAGCCTCGGCCAGCAAAGTACCTCCGGGGGGGGCACAGATACGCAGTATTTT CASSLGQQSTSGGGTDTQYF once TRBV4-2 TRBD2 TRBJ2-3
TGTGCCAGCAGCCCCGCCAGCTCCTACAATGAGCAGTTCTTC CASSPASSYNEQFF NA TRBV7-2 NA TRBJ2-1
TGTGCCAGCGGAAACCGGGACACTGACACAGATACGCAGTATTTT CASGNRDTDTDTQYF few TRBV27 NA TRBJ2-3
TGTGCTAGCAGCCCACTGGGGGGGTTCTCTGGAAACACCATATATTTT CASSPLGGFSGNTIYF NA TRBV7-7 NA TRBJ1-3
TGTGCCAGCAGCTTAGGGACTAGCCTCACAGATACGCAGTATTTT CASSLGTSLTDTQYF NA TRBV11-3 TRBD2 TRBJ2-3
TGCACCAGCAGCCATATGTTGGGGGGGGGCCGGGCAGATACGCAGTATTTT CTSSHMLGGGRADTQYF NA TRBV1 NA TRBJ2-3
TGTGCCAGCAGCTTTGCCAAATGTAGCTCGGGGGAGCAGTACTTC CASSFAKCSSGEQYF NA TRBV12-1 NA TRBJ2-7
TGTGCCAGCGGCAGGTCGACAGGCTTAACTAATGAAAAACTGTTTTTT CASGRSTGLTNEKLFF NA TRBV27 NA TRBJ1-4
TGTGCCAGCAGCGTAGAAGGGACAGGTAGCGGGGAGCTGTTTTTT CASSVEGTGSGELFF NA TRBV9 TRBD1 TRBJ2-2
TGTGCCAGCAGCCCCGCCAGGGGTGGAAACACCATATATTTT CASSPARGGNTIYF few TRBV7-8 NA TRBJ1-3
TGTGCCAGTAGTACAGTACATGGAGTGGAGCTGTTTTTT CASSTVHGVELFF NA TRBV19 NA TRBJ2-2
TGTGCCAGCAGCTTAAGGGCTTTTGGGTTGGAGCAGTACTTC CASSLRAFGLEQYF few TRBV7-9 NA TRBJ2-7
TGCGCCAGCAGCTTTAGAGGGATCCAAGAGACCCAGTACTTC CASSFRGIQETQYF NA TRBV5-1 NA TRBJ2-5
TGCGCCAGCAGCTTTTCAGGGGGAACCTACAATGAGCAGTTCTTC CASSFSGGTYNEQFF NA TRBV5-1 TRBD1 TRBJ2-1
TGCGCCAGCATAGGTGTGATGGCCGCGAACACCGGGGAGCTGTTTTTT CASIGVMAANTGELFF NA TRBV5-1 NA TRBJ2-2
TGTGCCAGCAGCCAAGAAGGGGGGCTGGCCGGGGAGCTGTTTTTT CASSQEGGLAGELFF NA TRBV4-2 NA TRBJ2-2
TGTGCCAGCAGTTACAGGCTCGATCAGCCCCAGCATTTT CASSYRLDQPQHF once TRBV6-5 NA TRBJ1-5
TGCGCCAGCAGCTTGGCCCAGACAGGGCGTAACACTGAAGCTTTCTTT CASSLAQTGRNTEAFF NA TRBV5-1 TRBD1 TRBJ1-1
TGTGCCAGCTCACCACCGGGAGCCACTGAAGCTTTCTTT CASSPPGATEAFF NA TRBV18 NA TRBJ1-1
TGCGCCAGCAGCTTGTCAGGAAGCTCCGGTGAAAAACTGTTTTTT CASSLSGSSGEKLFF NA TRBV5-1 NA TRBJ1-4
TGCGCCAGCAGCCGACTCTCTAATGAAAAACTGTTTTTT CASSRLSNEKLFF NA TRBV4-1 NA TRBJ1-4
TGTGCCAGCAGTGAAAACAGGGGCCCCAATCAGCCCCAGCATTTT CASSENRGPNQPQHF NA TRBV6-1 TRBD1 TRBJ1-5
TGTGCCAGCAGCTTAGATAGGACGATAAAGGGAAGCTACACCTTC CASSLDRTIKGSYTF NA TRBV11-2 NA TRBJ1-2
TGTGCCAGTAGACTCGTGGCAGGGAACTATGGCTACACCTTC CASRLVAGNYGYTF NA TRBV19 NA TRBJ1-2
TGTGCCAGCAGTCAGGAGGAGACCCAGTACTTC CASSQEETQYF NA TRBV2 NA TRBJ2-5
TGTGCCAGCAGCTTGGGGGGGCTCTCCTACAATGAGCAGTTCTTC CASSLGGLSYNEQFF NA TRBV5-4 NA TRBJ2-1
TGTGCCATCAGTGAGACAACCCAGAACACTGAAGCTTTCTTT CAISETTQNTEAFF NA TRBV10-3 NA TRBJ1-1
TGCGCCAGCAGCTTGGACTTTGGCAGGGGCAATAATGAAAAACTGTTTTTT CASSLDFGRGNNEKLFF once TRBV5-1 NA TRBJ1-4
TGTGCCAGCAGTGGGGACAGTAACATTCAGTACTTC CASSGDSNIQYF NA TRBV2 TRBD1 TRBJ2-4
TGTGCCAGCAGCCGTAGCGGGGGGGCCCTAAGCCACGAGCAGTACTTC CASSRSGGALSHEQYF NA TRBV7-3 TRBD2 TRBJ2-7
TGCGCCAGCAGTCAGGCGGACAGGGTAAACGAGCAGTACTTC CASSQADRVNEQYF NA TRBV23-1 TRBD1 TRBJ2-7
TGTGCCAGCAGTGGGGGACAGGGGTCTTATGGCTACACCTTC CASSGGQGSYGYTF NA TRBV27 TRBD1 TRBJ1-2
TGTGCCAGCAGCCCGAATAGCGGAATGGCAGATACGCAGTATTTT CASSPNSGMADTQYF NA TRBV9 NA TRBJ2-3
TGCAGCCCTACCGTGGATTATGGCTACACCTTC CSPTVDYGYTF NA TRBV20-1 NA TRBJ1-2
TGCGCCAGCAGCTCGCTCCATCAAGAGACCCAGTACTTC CASSSLHQETQYF NA TRBV5-1 NA TRBJ2-5
TGTGCCAGCAGCTTAGATGCCGGGAGGAATCAGCCCCAGCATTTT CASSLDAGRNQPQHF NA TRBV7-2 NA TRBJ1-5